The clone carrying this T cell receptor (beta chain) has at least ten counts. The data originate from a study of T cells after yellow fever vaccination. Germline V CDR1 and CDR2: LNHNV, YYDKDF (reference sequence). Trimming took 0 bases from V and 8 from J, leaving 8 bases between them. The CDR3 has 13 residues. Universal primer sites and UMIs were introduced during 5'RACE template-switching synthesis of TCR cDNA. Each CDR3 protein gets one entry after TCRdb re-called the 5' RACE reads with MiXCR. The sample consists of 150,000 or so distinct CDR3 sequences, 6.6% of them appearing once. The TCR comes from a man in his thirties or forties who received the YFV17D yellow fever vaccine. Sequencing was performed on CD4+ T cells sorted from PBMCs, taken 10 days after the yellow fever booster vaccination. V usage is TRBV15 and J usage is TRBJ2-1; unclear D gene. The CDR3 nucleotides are TGTGCCACCAGCAGAGACGAGACCCATGAGCAGTTCTTC. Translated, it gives CATSRDETHEQFF.